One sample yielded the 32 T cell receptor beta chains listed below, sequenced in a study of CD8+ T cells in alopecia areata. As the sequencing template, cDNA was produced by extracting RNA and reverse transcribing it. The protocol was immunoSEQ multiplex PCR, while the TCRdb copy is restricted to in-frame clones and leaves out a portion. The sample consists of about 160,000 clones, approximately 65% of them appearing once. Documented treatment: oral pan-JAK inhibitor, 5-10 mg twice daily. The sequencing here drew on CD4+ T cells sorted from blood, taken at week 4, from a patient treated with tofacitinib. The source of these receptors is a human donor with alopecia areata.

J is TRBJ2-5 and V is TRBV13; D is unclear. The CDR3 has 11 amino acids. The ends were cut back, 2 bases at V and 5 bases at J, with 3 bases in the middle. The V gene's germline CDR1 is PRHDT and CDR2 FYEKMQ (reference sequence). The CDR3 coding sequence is TGTGCCAGCAGCTTATCGGAGACCCAGTACTTC. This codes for CASSLSETQYF.

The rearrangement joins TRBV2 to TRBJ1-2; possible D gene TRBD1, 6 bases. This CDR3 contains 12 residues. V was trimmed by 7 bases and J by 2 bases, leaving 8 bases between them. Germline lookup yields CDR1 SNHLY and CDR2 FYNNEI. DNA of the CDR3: TGTGCCAGCAACCAGGGGAACTATGGCTACACCTTC. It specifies CASNQGNYGYTF.

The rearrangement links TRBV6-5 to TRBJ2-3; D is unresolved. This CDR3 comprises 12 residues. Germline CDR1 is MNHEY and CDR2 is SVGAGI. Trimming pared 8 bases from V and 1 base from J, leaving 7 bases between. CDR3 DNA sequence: TGTGCCAGCGGACGTGGCACAGATACGCAGTATTTT. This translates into CASGRGTDTQYF.

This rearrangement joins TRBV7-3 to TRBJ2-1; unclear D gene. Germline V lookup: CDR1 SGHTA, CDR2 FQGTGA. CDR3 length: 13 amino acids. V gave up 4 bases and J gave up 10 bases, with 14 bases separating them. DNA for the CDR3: TGTGCCAGCAGCTCACCCCCATTCGGGGAGCAGTTCTTC. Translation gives CASSSPPFGEQFF.

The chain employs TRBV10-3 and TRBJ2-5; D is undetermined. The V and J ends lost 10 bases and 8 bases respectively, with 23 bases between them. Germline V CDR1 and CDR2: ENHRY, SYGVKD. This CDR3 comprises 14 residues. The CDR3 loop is CATGSPTDQRTQYF. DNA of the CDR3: TGTGCCACCGGAAGCCCAACTGACCAGAGAACCCAGTACTTC.

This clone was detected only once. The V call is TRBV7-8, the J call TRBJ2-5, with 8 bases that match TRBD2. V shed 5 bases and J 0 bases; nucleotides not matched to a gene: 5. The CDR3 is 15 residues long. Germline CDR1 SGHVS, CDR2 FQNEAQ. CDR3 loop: CASSLLGGDQETQYF. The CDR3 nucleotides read TGTGCCAGCAGCCTTCTCGGGGGGGACCAAGAGACCCAGTACTTC. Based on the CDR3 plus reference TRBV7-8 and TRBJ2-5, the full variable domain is GAGVSQSPRYKVAKRGQDVALRCDPISGHVSLFWYQQALGQGPEFLTYFQNEAQLDKSGLPSDRFFAERPEGSVSTLKIQRTQQEDSAVYLCASSLLGGDQETQYFGPGTRLLVL.

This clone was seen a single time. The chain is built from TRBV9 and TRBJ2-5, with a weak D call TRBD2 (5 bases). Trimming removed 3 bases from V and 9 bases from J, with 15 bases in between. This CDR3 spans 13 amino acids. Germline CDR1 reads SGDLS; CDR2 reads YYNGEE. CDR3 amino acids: CASSEGGLEAQYF. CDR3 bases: TGTGCCAGCAGCGAGGGTGGACTGGAGGCCCAGTACTTC. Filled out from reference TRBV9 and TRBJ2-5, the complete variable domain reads DSGVTQTPKHLITATGQRVTLRCSPRSGDLSVYWYQQSLDQGLQFLIQYYNGEERAKGNILERFSAQQFPDLHSELNLSSLELGDSALYFCASSEGGLEAQYFGPGTRLLVL.

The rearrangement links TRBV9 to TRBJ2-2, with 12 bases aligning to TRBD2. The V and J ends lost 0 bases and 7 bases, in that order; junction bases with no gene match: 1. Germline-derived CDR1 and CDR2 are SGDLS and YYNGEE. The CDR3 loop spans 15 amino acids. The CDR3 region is CASSVETSGGGELFF. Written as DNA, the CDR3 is TGTGCCAGCAGCGTAGAGACTAGCGGGGGCGGGGAGCTGTTTTTT. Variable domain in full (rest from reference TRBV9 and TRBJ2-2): DSGVTQTPKHLITATGQRVTLRCSPRSGDLSVYWYQQSLDQGLQFLIQYYNGEERAKGNILERFSAQQFPDLHSELNLSSLELGDSALYFCASSVETSGGGELFFGEGSRLTVL.

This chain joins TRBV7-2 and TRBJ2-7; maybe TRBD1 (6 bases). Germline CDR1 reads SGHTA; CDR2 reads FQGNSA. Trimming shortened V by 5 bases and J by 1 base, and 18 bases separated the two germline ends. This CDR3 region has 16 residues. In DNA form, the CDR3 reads TGTGCCAGCAGCCCTAGGCAGCAGGGGACGTCCTACGAGCAGTACTTC. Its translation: CASSPRQQGTSYEQYF.

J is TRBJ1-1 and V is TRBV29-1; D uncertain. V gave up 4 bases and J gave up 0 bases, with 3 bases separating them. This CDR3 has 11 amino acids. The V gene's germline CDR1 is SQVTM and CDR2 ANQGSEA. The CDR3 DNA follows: TGCAGCGTTGTCCTGAACACTGAAGCTTTCTTT. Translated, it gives CSVVLNTEAFF.

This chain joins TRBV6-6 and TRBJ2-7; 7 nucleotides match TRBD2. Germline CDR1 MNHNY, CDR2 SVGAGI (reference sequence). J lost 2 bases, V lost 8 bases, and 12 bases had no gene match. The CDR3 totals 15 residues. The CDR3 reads CASLRSLAAPYEQYF. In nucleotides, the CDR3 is TGTGCCAGCCTCAGGTCCCTAGCGGCACCCTACGAGCAGTACTTC.

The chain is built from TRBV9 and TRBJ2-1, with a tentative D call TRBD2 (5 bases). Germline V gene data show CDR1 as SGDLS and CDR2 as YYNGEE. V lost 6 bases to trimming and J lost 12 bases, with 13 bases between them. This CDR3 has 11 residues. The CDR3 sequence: CASTSGDRQFF. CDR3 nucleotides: TGTGCCAGCACCTCCGGGGATAGGCAGTTCTTC.

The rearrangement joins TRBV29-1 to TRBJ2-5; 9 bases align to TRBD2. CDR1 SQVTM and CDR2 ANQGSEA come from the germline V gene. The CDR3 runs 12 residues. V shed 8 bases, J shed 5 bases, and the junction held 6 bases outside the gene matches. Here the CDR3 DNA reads TGCAGCATTGCGGGGGGGCCTGAGACCCAGTACTTC. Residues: CSIAGGPETQYF.

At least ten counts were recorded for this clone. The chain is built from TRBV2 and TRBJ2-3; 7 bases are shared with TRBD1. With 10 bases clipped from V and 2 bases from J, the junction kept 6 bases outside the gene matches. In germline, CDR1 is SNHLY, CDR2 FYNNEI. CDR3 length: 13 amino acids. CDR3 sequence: CATGTVFTDTQYF. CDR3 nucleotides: TGTGCCACCGGGACAGTTTTCACAGATACGCAGTATTTT.

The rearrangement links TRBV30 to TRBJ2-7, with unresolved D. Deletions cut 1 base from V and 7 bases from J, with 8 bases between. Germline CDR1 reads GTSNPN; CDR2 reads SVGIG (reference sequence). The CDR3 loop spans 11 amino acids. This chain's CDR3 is CAWSDSIEQYF. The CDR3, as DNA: TGTGCCTGGAGTGATAGTATAGAGCAGTACTTC.

CDR3 nucleotide sequence: TGCGCCAGCAGCCAGAGGGATAATAATCAAGAGACCCAGTACTTC. Its translation: CASSQRDNNQETQYF. The rearrangement uses TRBV4-1 and TRBJ2-5, with D possibly being TRBD2 (5 bases). Germline V gene lookup returns CDR1 MGHRA and CDR2 YSYEKL. V lost 3 bases and J 2 bases, leaving 13 bases between the germline ends. The CDR3 is 15 amino acids.

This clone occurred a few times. CDR3: CASSEGGGTQYF. Written as DNA, the CDR3 is TGCGCCAGCAGTGAGGGAGGGGGGACCCAGTACTTC. V is TRBV10-2 and J is TRBJ2-5; D assignment may be TRBD1 or TRBD2 (6 bases each). The CDR3 sequence is 12 residues long. Germline V gene data show CDR1 as WSHSY and CDR2 as SAAADI. The V end lost 2 bases, the J end lost 7 bases, and 8 bases lay between the germline ends.

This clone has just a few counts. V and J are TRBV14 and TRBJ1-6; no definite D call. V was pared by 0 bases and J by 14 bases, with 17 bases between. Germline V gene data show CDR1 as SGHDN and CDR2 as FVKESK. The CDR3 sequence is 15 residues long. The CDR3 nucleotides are TGTGCCAGCAGCCAAGAGTCCCTTGGACTTGAGGCCCTCCACTTT. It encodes CASSQESLGLEALHF.

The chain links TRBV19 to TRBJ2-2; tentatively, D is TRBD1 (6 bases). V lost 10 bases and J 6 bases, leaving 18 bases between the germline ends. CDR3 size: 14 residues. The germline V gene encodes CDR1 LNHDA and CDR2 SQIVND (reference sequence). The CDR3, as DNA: TGTGCCACCTCCCGAAGTTGGGGGCCCGGGGAGCTGTTTTTT. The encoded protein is CATSRSWGPGELFF.

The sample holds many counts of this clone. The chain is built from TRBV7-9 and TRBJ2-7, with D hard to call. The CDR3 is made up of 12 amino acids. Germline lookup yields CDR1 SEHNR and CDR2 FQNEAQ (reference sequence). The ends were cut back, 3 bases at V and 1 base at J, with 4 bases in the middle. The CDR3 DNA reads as TGTGCCAGCAGCTTCGGGTCCTACGAGCAGTACTTC. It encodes CASSFGSYEQYF. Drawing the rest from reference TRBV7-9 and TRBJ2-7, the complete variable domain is DTGVSQNPRHKITKRGQNVTFRCDPISEHNRLYWYRQTLGQGPEFLTYFQNEAQLEKSRLLSDRFSAERPKGSFSTLEIQRTEQGDSAMYLCASSFGSYEQYFGPGTRLTVT.

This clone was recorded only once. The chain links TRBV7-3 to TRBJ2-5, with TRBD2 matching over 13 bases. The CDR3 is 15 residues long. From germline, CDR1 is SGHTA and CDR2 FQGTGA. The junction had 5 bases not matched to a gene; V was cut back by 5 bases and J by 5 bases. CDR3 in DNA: TGTGCCAGCAGCCTAGGACTAGCGGGGGTCGAGACCCAGTACTTC. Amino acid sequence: CASSLGLAGVETQYF.

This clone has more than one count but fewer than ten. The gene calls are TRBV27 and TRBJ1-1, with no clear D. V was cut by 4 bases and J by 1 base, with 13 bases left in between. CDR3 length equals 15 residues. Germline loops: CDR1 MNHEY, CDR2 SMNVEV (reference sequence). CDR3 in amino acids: CASSSQRTRNTEAFF. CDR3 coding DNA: TGTGCCAGCAGTTCACAAAGAACACGGAACACTGAAGCTTTCTTT.

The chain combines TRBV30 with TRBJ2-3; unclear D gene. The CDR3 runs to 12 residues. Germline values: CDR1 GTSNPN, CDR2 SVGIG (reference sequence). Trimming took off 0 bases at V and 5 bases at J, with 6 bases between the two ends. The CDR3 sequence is CAWSVRGDTQYF. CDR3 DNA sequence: TGTGCCTGGAGTGTACGAGGAGATACGCAGTATTTT.

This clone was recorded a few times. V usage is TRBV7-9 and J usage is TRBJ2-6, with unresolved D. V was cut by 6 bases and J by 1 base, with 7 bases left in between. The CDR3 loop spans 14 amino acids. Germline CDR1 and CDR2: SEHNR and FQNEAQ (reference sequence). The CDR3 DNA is TGTGCCAGCAGGATTACATCTGGGGCCAACGTCCTGACTTTC. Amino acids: CASRITSGANVLTF.

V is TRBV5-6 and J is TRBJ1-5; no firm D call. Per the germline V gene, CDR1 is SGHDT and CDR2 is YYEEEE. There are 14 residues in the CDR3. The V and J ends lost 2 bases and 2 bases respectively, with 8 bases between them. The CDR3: CASSFFAGNQPQHF. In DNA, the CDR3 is TGTGCCAGCAGCTTTTTTGCGGGCAATCAGCCCCAGCATTTT.

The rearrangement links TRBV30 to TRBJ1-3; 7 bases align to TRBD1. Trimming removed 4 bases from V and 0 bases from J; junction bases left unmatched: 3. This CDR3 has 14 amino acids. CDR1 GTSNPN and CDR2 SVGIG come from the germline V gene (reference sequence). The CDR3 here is CAWTRGLSGNTIYF. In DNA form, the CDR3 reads TGTGCCTGGACAAGGGGGCTCTCTGGAAACACCATATATTTT. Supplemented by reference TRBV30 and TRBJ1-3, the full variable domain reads SQTIHQWPATLVQPVGSPLSLECTVEGTSNPNLYWYRQAAGRGLQLLFYSVGIGQISSEVPQNLSASRPQDRQFILSSKKLLLSDSGFYLCAWTRGLSGNTIYFGEGSWLTVV.

CDR3 DNA sequence: TGTGCCTGGAGTGTTGGACAGCCGAATTCACCCCTCCACTTT. Its protein is CAWSVGQPNSPLHF. The rearrangement links TRBV30 to TRBJ1-6; D is perhaps TRBD1 (6 bases). The CDR3 runs to 14 residues. Germline CDR1 GTSNPN, CDR2 SVGIG (reference sequence). V dropped 0 bases and J dropped 7 bases, with 10 bases sitting between them.

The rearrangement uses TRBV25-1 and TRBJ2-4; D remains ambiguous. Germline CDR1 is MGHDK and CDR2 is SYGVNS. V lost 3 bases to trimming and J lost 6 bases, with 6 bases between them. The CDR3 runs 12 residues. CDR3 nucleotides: TGTGCCAGCAGTGATTCCGGAAACATTCAGTACTTC. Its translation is CASSDSGNIQYF.

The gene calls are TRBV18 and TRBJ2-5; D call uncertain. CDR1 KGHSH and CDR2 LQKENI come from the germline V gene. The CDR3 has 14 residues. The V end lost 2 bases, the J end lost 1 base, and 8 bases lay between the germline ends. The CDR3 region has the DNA TGTGCCAGCTCACCAGCAGACCTCCAAGAGACCCAGTACTTC. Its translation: CASSPADLQETQYF.

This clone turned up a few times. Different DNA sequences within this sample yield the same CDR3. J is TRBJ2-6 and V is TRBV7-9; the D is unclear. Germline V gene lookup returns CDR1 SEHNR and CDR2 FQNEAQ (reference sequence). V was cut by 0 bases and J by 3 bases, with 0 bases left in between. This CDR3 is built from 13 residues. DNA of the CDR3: TGTGCCAGCAGCTTAGCTGGGGCCAACGTCCTGACTTTC. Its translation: CASSLAGANVLTF.

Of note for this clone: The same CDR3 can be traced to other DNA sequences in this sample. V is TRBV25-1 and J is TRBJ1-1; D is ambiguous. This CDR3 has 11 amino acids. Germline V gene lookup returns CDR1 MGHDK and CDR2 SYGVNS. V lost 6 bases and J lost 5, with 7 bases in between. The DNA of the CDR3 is TGTGCCAGCAGAAGAGAGACTGAAGCTTTCTTT. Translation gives CASRRETEAFF. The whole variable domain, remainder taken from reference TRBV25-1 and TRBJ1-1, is EADIYQTPRYLVIGTGKKITLECSQTMGHDKMYWYQQDPGMELHLIHYSYGVNSTEKGDLSSESTVSRIRTEHFPLTLESARPSHTSQYLCASRRETEAFFGQGTRLTVV.

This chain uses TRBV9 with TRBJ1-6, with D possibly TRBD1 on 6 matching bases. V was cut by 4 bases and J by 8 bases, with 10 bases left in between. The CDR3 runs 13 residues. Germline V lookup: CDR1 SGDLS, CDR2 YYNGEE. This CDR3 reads CASSPRGDSPLHF. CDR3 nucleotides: TGTGCCAGCAGCCCGAGGGGGGATTCACCCCTCCACTTT.